This T cell receptor (beta chain) comes out of a study of T cell repertoires in cytomegalovirus infection. Overall study: CMV infection together with matching HLA type was indicated by public TCR beta signatures.

TCRdb redid the calling of the reads with MiXCR, one entry per CDR3 protein. The top ten hold approximately 30% of the sample, which has around 100,000 distinct CDR3 sequences, around 10% seen once. General study results and limits: Of the TCR beta families, the public ones yielded a cumulative frequency that identified carriers of CMV plus the relevant HLA. Clonotype analysis showed dominance of the ex vivo response by HLA-C-restricted CMV-specific TCR beta clonotypes.

V was shortened by 3 bases and J by 7 bases, with 14 bases between the two germline ends. Germline-derived CDR1 and CDR2 are SGDLS and YYNGEE. This CDR3 spans 15 amino acids. This clonotype was detected only a few times. The antigen is undetermined. The chain links TRBV9 to TRBJ1-6; maybe TRBD1 (6 bases). This clonotype originated in a human donor in good health (CMV status not recorded). Some clones in this sample may be carry-over from other donors' samples. Material: PBMCs, sequenced either directly or after in vitro stimulation (not recorded which). The CDR3 reads CASSGVTGENSPLHF. DNA of the CDR3: TGTGCCAGCAGCGGGGTGACAGGAGAGAATTCACCCCTCCACTTT.